Given below is one T cell receptor beta chain in context. It lacks a known antigen. Base qualities were left out, and no much larger clone turns up one base away. The entry originates in a study of response to subunit inactivated influenza vaccine (dated by TCRdb to 2017 to 2018). About the full investigation: Deep quantitative profiling of the T cell receptor repertoire was used in the study to follow responses to a trivalent subunit inactivated influenza vaccine.

Library construction relied on RT-PCR. These reads were obtained on an Illumina HiSeq 2500. TCRdb itself trimmed the public reads at Q25 with fastp, ran MiXCR and retained productive beta chains. Under each unique CDR3 protein, matching rows form one entry showing the most common genes and DNA. The sample table holds some 550,000 distinct CDR3 sequences, of which less than 25% were seen once. The ten largest clones add up to under 3.5% of the sample. Broader findings and caveats from the paper: The authors suggested that each seasonal influenza vaccination may recruit only a limited number of new T cells.

These sequences were also reported in another study, on T cells expressing NK-cell markers. The second study reports: The TCR beta cDNA libraries were made using 5'RACE template switching, a step that added both a universal primer site and unique molecular identifiers. Seven to nine donors provided sorted CD3+CD56+NKG2C+, CD3+CD56+NKG2C- and CD3+CD56-NKG2C+ T-cell subsets, whose TCR beta-chain repertoires were profiled. Seven of the eight sequenced donors were HCMV-seropositive and one was HCMV-seronegative. To restrict sorting to alphabetaTCR-expressing T cells, an anti-gammadeltaTCR antibody was added in several experiments. In six donors, the dominant CD3+CD56+NKG2C+ clonotypes were among the top 10 CD8+ clonotypes and accounted for about 1.0-7.5% of CD8+ T cells. Those dominant clonotypes were again the most abundant among CD3+CD56-NKG2C+ cells in a handful of donors, at roughly 28.3-60.1%. It remained unclear whether the expanded NKG2C-expressing T cell clones were specific for HCMV antigens. Randomly selected healthy volunteers, three men and five women, were used as the eight sequenced donors. A commercial ELISA kit detecting HCMV-specific IgG in serum was used to determine HCMV serostatus. Peripheral blood mononuclear cells were isolated from blood by Ficoll density gradient centrifugation. CD4+ and CD8+ T cells were isolated from PBMC by magnetic immunoseparation with Miltenyi isolation kits. cDNA synthesis was primed from the TCR beta constant segment, followed by two successive PCR amplification steps. Illumina HiSeq 2000/2500, MiSeq or NextSeq was used to sequence libraries as 2 x 150 bp reads. MIGEC was used to demultiplex reads and group the reads by UMI, and MiTCR was used to assemble and quantify clonotypes. Only TCR cDNA sequences supported by at least two reads were kept to exclude erroneous sequences. The tcR package was used for downstream repertoire analysis, and clonotypes were matched across fractions by CDR3 nucleotide sequence plus V segment. VDJmatch was used to annotate antigen specificity against VDJdb, with one amino acid substitution in CDR3 permitted.

The material was CD4+ T cells sorted from PBMCs, obtained 11 to 12 days after vaccination. This TCR was recovered from a man aged 50-60 years who received an inactivated influenza vaccine. Donor details come from another sample of the same person, matched by shared clones.

The DNA reads TGTGCCAGCAAGACAGAGGGCGGCAATCAGCCCCAGCATTTT. Its product reads: CASKTEGGNQPQHF. The chain employs TRBV28 and TRBJ1-5; a tentative D match to TRBD1 spans 5 bases. The CDR3 starts with the cysteine, ends with the phenylalanine, and has 14 residues. Only the CDR3 part of the read is kept: 42 bases, read in frame from the first base. CDR1 and CDR2 (MDHEN, SYDVKM) derive from the germline V gene. V is pared back by 7 bases and J by 2 bases, with 12 bases lying between the germline termini.